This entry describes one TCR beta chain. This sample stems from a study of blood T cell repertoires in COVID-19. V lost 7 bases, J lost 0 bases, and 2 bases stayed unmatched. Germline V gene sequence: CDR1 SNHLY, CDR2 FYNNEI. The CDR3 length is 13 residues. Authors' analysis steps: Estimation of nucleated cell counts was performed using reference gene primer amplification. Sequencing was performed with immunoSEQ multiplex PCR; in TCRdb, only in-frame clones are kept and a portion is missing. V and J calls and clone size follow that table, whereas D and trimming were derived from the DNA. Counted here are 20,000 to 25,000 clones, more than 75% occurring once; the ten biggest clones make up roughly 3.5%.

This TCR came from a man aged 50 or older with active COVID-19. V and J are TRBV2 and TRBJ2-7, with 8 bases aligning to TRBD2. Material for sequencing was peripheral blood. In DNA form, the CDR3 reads TGTGCCAGCAAGGGACTAGGCTCCTACGAGCAGTACTTC. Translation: CASKGLGSYEQYF.